These 32 T cell receptor beta chains were sequenced from one sample in a study of blood T cell repertoires in COVID-19. Only in-frame clones appear in the TCRdb table, and some are missing; sequencing was by immunoSEQ multiplex PCR. The sample shows 300,000 to 450,000 clones, more than 70% of them seen only once. The sample consisted of peripheral blood. The receptor source for this set is a woman aged 55-70 years with COVID-19, enrolled during active disease.

V is TRBV16 and J is TRBJ1-4; 7 bases agree with TRBD1. CDR3 length: 16 amino acids. From germline, CDR1 is KGHSY and CDR2 FQNENV. V lost 3 bases to trimming and J lost 5 bases; unmatched junction nucleotides: 9. The CDR3, as DNA: TGTGCCAGCAGCCAGGACAGGCCGCTGCGGAATGAAAAACTGTTTTTT. It encodes CASSQDRPLRNEKLFF.

The CDR3 sequence is CASSPRVVNEQFF. The CDR3 nucleotides are TGCGCCAGCAGTCCGAGGGTGGTCAATGAGCAGTTCTTC. This chain joins TRBV5-1 and TRBJ2-1, with TRBD2 as a possible D gene (5 bases). The CDR3 runs to 13 residues. CDR1 is SGHRS, CDR2 YFSETQ, per germline. The V end was cut by 5 bases, the J end by 6 bases, with 12 bases between.

The J gene is TRBJ2-2, the V gene TRBV5-1; D is perhaps TRBD1 (5 bases). CDR1 and CDR2 (germline): SGHRS, YFSETQ. The ends were cut back, 4 bases at V and 5 bases at J, with 9 bases in the middle. CDR3 size: 13 residues. CDR3 residues: CASSTTVTGELFF. The DNA for the CDR3 is TGCGCCAGCAGCACGACAGTTACCGGGGAGCTGTTTTTT.

V usage is TRBV5-1 and J usage is TRBJ1-4; D unclear. V was cut by 1 base and J by 7 bases, with 17 bases left in between. Germline CDR1 SGHRS, CDR2 YFSETQ. The CDR3 is 16 residues long. CDR3 in DNA: TGCGCCAGCAGCTTGAATATGCTGGGCGAGGGTGAAAAACTGTTTTTT. It codes for CASSLNMLGEGEKLFF.

The chain links TRBV18 to TRBJ1-5; no clear D. The CDR3 spans 14 residues. V was clipped by 3 bases and J by 3 bases, with 9 bases between them. From germline, CDR1 is KGHSH and CDR2 LQKENI. The CDR3 here is CASSPDTDNQPQHF. The CDR3 DNA reads as TGTGCCAGCTCACCTGACACGGACAATCAGCCCCAGCATTTT.

The rearrangement links TRBV30 to TRBJ1-1; unclear D gene. The V and J ends lost 2 bases and 0 bases respectively, with 10 bases between them. Germline lookup yields CDR1 GTSNPN and CDR2 SVGIG (reference sequence). The CDR3 length is 14 residues. The CDR3 sequence is CAWSRRSLNTEAFF. The CDR3 nucleotides are TGTGCCTGGAGTCGACGGAGTTTGAACACTGAAGCTTTCTTT.

V is TRBV30 and J is TRBJ2-3, with 11 bases fitting TRBD2. Germline CDR1 GTSNPN, CDR2 SVGIG (reference sequence). CDR3 length: 14 residues. The CDR3 nucleotides read TGTGCGGCCTCAACCGGGACTAGCGGTGATACGCAGTATTTT. Amino acids: CAASTGTSGDTQYF.

The rearrangement links TRBV7-9 to TRBJ2-7; 8 bases agree with TRBD1. Trimming took 1 base from V and 2 from J; bases not matched to a gene: 7. CDR3 length equals 16 residues. CDR1 SEHNR and CDR2 FQNEAQ come from the germline V gene (reference sequence). The CDR3 is CASSLGVGQATYEQYF. The CDR3 DNA is TGTGCCAGCAGCTTAGGGGTGGGACAGGCCACCTACGAGCAGTACTTC.

The V and J genes are TRBV6-2 or TRBV6-3 and TRBJ2-3; D is unclear. The V end lost 5 bases, the J end lost 6 bases, and 6 bases lay between the germline ends. The CDR3 loop spans 11 amino acids. CDR1 is MNHEY and CDR2 is SVGEGT in the germline V gene. CDR3 sequence reads: CASSQEDTQYF. The CDR3 DNA reads TGTGCCAGCAGTCAAGAGGATACGCAGTATTTT.

The V and J genes are TRBV7-3 and TRBJ1-5, with D unresolved. V lost 5 bases to trimming and J lost 2 bases, with 10 bases between them. Germline loops: CDR1 SGHTA, CDR2 FQGTGA. The CDR3 is 14 amino acids. The CDR3 DNA reads TGTGCCAGCAGCGGGCCCCGAGGCAATCAGCCCCAGCATTTT. It is translated as CASSGPRGNQPQHF.

This clone was detected only a few times. The chain links TRBV10-2 to TRBJ2-5; D gene ambiguous. CDR1 WSHSY and CDR2 SAAADI come from the germline V gene. Deletions cut 2 bases from V and 5 bases from J, with 6 bases between. CDR3 size: 12 residues. CDR3 protein: CASSEAEETQYF. The CDR3 bases are TGCGCCAGCAGTGAGGCGGAGGAGACCCAGTACTTC.

In regard to this clone: The sample carries other DNA sequences with the same CDR3. The V call is TRBV12-3 or TRBV12-4, the J call TRBJ1-2; D gene uncertain. The CDR3 sequence is 13 residues long. Trimming cost V 5 bases and J 1 base, with 8 bases left between them. The CDR3 spells CASSRTVNYGYTF. Written as DNA, the CDR3 is TGTGCCAGCAGTCGAACAGTTAACTATGGCTACACCTTC.

The chain recombines TRBV7-9 with TRBJ1-1; D remains unclear. Trimming removed 5 bases at V and 0 bases at J, with 4 bases between. The CDR3 extends over 12 amino acids. Germline V gene lookup returns CDR1 SEHNR and CDR2 FQNEAQ (reference sequence). In DNA form, the CDR3 reads TGTGCCAGCAGCCCCATGAACACTGAAGCTTTCTTT. Translating gives CASSPMNTEAFF.

This chain connects TRBV29-1 to TRBJ2-1; D is undetermined. Per the germline V gene, CDR1 is SQVTM and CDR2 is ANQGSEA. This CDR3 region has 13 residues. The V end was cut by 7 bases, the J end by 0 bases, with 10 bases between. CDR3 sequence (DNA): TGCAGCGCCCTAGTTTACTCCTACAATGAGCAGTTCTTC. Translating it yields CSALVYSYNEQFF.

The chain uses TRBV19 and TRBJ2-7; 9 bases are shared with TRBD2. CDR1 LNHDA and CDR2 SQIVND come from the germline V gene (reference sequence). This CDR3 is built from 15 residues. V lost 3 bases to trimming and J lost 2 bases; unmatched junction nucleotides: 5. The CDR3 bases are TGTGCCAGTAGTATCTCCGCTAGCGGGACCTACGAGCAGTACTTC. This translates into CASSISASGTYEQYF.

This clone has a single count. The chain links TRBV6-5 to TRBJ1-1; 10 bases agree with TRBD1. Germline loops: CDR1 MNHEY, CDR2 SVGAGI. The CDR3 extends over 14 amino acids. The J segment lost 4 bases and the V segment lost 5 bases, leaving 4 bases of the junction unmatched. The CDR3 sequence: CASSTWTGGTEAFF. In DNA form, the CDR3 reads TGTGCCAGCAGTACCTGGACAGGGGGCACTGAAGCTTTCTTT.

CDR3 sequence (DNA): TGTGCCAGCAGTGGGCGAAAGGGCTCGGCGGGTGGCACTGAAGCTTTCTTT. Translating gives CASSGRKGSAGGTEAFF. The chain has TRBV6-1 and TRBJ1-1; D remains unclear. The germline CDR1 and CDR2 sequences are MNHNS and SASEGT. The length of the CDR3 is 17 residues. V lost 4 bases to trimming and J lost 4 bases, with 22 bases between them.

The V and J genes are TRBV28 and TRBJ1-2; TRBD1 matches at 7 bases. The junction had 8 bases not matched to a gene; V was cut back by 3 bases and J by 7 bases. The CDR3 totals 14 residues. CDR1 and CDR2 (germline): MDHEN, SYDVKM. CDR3 amino acids: CASSLSVAGGGYTF. As DNA, the CDR3 is TGTGCCAGCAGTTTGTCTGTGGCAGGGGGTGGCTACACCTTC.

This chain uses TRBV12-3 or TRBV12-4 with TRBJ1-5; no definite D call. This CDR3 has 13 amino acids. Trimming pared 3 bases from V and 4 bases from J, leaving 7 bases between. CDR3 sequence reads: CASSLRPNQPQHF. The CDR3 DNA reads TGTGCCAGCAGTTTGCGTCCGAATCAGCCCCAGCATTTT.

This clone was detected a few times. V is TRBV19 and J is TRBJ1-3; 7 nucleotides match TRBD1. The CDR3 consists of 15 residues. V trimming: 5 bases; J trimming: 0 bases; junction bases outside the gene matches: 4. Germline assignment: CDR1 LNHDA and CDR2 SQIVND (reference sequence). The CDR3 here is CASSEGDSSGNTIYF. The CDR3, as DNA: TGTGCCAGTAGTGAAGGGGACAGCTCTGGAAACACCATATATTTT.

The rearrangement joins TRBV28 to TRBJ2-1; TRBD2 matches 12 bases. This CDR3 is built from 15 residues. The V gene's germline CDR1 is MDHEN and CDR2 SYDVKM. Losses at the gene ends were 6 bases for V and 5 bases for J; bases not matched to a gene: 5. The CDR3 DNA reads TGTGCCAGCAGCCAGACTAGCGGGGGAGACAATGAGCAGTTCTTC. It is translated as CASSQTSGGDNEQFF.

This chain joins TRBV12-3 or TRBV12-4 and TRBJ1-1; D ambiguous. V lost 0 bases and J lost 11, with 13 bases in between. The CDR3 has 13 residues. This CDR3 reads CASSLALAGWAFF. In DNA, the CDR3 is TGTGCCAGCAGTTTAGCGCTCGCAGGTTGGGCTTTCTTT.

The gene calls are TRBV19 and TRBJ1-3; the match to TRBD1 covers 9 bases. J gave up 11 bases and V 8 bases, and 7 bases lay outside the gene matches. The CDR3 runs 12 residues. The germline CDR1 and CDR2 sequences are LNHDA and SQIVND (reference sequence). The CDR3 region has the DNA TGTGCCAGTCAGACAGGGGGATCGTCCATATATTTT. Translation: CASQTGGSSIYF.

V is TRBV5-1 and J is TRBJ2-1; TRBD1 matches 7 bases. The CDR3 loop spans 15 amino acids. CDR1 is SGHRS, CDR2 YFSETQ, per germline. Losses at the gene ends were 0 bases for V and 4 bases for J; bases not matched to a gene: 4. CDR3 in amino acids: CASSLDRGAYNEQFF. The CDR3 bases are TGCGCCAGCAGCTTGGACAGGGGTGCTTACAATGAGCAGTTCTTC. Full variable domain (missing parts from reference TRBV5-1 and TRBJ2-1): KAGVTQTPRYLIKTRGQQVTLSCSPISGHRSVSWYQQTPGQGLQFLFEYFSETQRNKGNFPGRFSGRQFSNSRSEMNVSTLELGDSALYLCASSLDRGAYNEQFFGPGTRLTVL.

J is TRBJ2-7 and V is TRBV28; D is ambiguous. The CDR3 extends over 12 amino acids. CDR1 is MDHEN and CDR2 is SYDVKM in the germline V gene. Trimming took 3 bases from V and 1 from J, leaving 4 bases between them. CDR3 in DNA: TGTGCCAGCAGTTTTTCGTCCTACGAGCAGTACTTC. Its translation: CASSFSSYEQYF.

The CDR3 nucleotides read TGTGCCAGCAGTGAAGGGAGAGGAAACTATGGCTACACCTTC. It encodes CASSEGRGNYGYTF. The rearrangement links TRBV6-1 to TRBJ1-2; no clear D. CDR3 length equals 14 residues. The germline V gene has CDR1 MNHNS and CDR2 SASEGT. Trimming stripped 1 base from V and 2 bases from J, with 8 bases between.

This sequence joins TRBV19 and TRBJ2-3, with 12 positions matching TRBD2. J gave up 2 bases and V 3 bases, and 3 bases lay outside the gene matches. CDR3 length: 16 residues. The germline gives CDR1 LNHDA, CDR2 SQIVND (reference sequence). The CDR3 DNA is TGTGCCAGTAGTATGCCTAGCGGGGGGGTCACAGATACGCAGTATTTT. Amino acid sequence: CASSMPSGGVTDTQYF.

This chain connects TRBV3-1 (or the pseudogene TRBV3-2) to TRBJ2-2; D gene ambiguous. With 4 bases removed from V and 6 bases from J, the gap between germline ends came to 9 bases. CDR3 length: 13 amino acids. Germline values: CDR1 LGHDT, CDR2 YNNKEL (reference sequence). The chain's CDR3 is CASSPRKPGELFF. Here the CDR3 DNA reads TGTGCCAGCAGCCCTAGAAAACCCGGGGAGCTGTTTTTT.

V gene TRBV20-1 combines with J gene TRBJ2-3, with D perhaps TRBD2 (6 bases). Germline V gene data show CDR1 as DFQATT and CDR2 as SNEGSKA (reference sequence). The V end lost 5 bases, the J end lost 9 bases, and 12 bases lay between the germline ends. CDR3 length: 11 amino acids. CDR3 sequence reads: CSAPRLETQYF. The CDR3 DNA reads as TGCAGTGCTCCCCGACTAGAGACGCAGTATTTT.

This clone was seen more than once but under ten times. This chain uses TRBV28 with TRBJ1-1; D is perhaps TRBD1 (5 bases). Trimming stripped 8 bases from V and 1 base from J, with 11 bases between. The CDR3 contains 13 residues. Germline V gene lookup returns CDR1 MDHEN and CDR2 SYDVKM. This CDR3 reads CASPGAGNTEAFF. In DNA form, the CDR3 reads TGTGCCAGCCCTGGGGCAGGGAACACTGAAGCTTTCTTT.

The chain uses TRBV19 and TRBJ1-5, with TRBD1 matching over 7 bases. V gave up 7 bases and J gave up 4 bases; unmatched junction bases: 10. The CDR3 runs to 15 residues. The germline gives CDR1 LNHDA, CDR2 SQIVND (reference sequence). This CDR3 reads CASIRTGELNQPQHF. CDR3 DNA sequence: TGTGCCAGTATCCGGACAGGCGAGCTGAATCAGCCCCAGCATTTT.

The rearrangement links TRBV29-1 to TRBJ1-4; 9 bases are a match to TRBD1. V trimming: 0 bases; J trimming: 8 bases; junction bases outside the gene matches: 7. This CDR3 has 15 amino acids. Germline V gives CDR1 SQVTM, CDR2 ANQGSEA. In DNA form, the CDR3 reads TGCAGCGTTGAAGATCACGGGACAGGGCGAGAAAAACTGTTTTTT. Encoded protein: CSVEDHGTGREKLFF.